One sample yielded the 30 T cell receptor beta chains listed below, sequenced in a study of shared clonotypes between healthy human individuals (TCRdb year 2020). The method behind the library was the immunoSEQ multiplex PCR assay. The source is immuneACCESS, and TCRdb retained only in-frame sequences with V and J called. Part of the clones is not carried over; for the studies checked, unresolved V genes explain less than half of this, and the remainder is unexplained. This sample holds roughly 2.6 million clones; more than 90% were observed only once. Roughly 0.13% of the sample lies in the top ten. Input material: naive CD4+ T cells sorted from blood. The cell subset or site label on this specimen signifies: CD45RA+ positively selected. These receptors all come from a man aged 18 to 30 in good health.

The chain is built from TRBV27 and TRBJ2-3, with D possibly TRBD2 on 6 matching bases. CDR3 size: 18 residues. Germline loops: CDR1 MNHEY, CDR2 SMNVEV (reference sequence). The V gene lost 6 bases and the J gene lost 2 bases, with 24 bases spanning the gap. The CDR3 loop reads CASSRSGLRDRTTDTQYF. CDR3 coding DNA: TGTGCCAGCAGCCGCTCGGGTTTGCGGGATCGGACCACAGATACGCAGTATTTT.

A single count supports this clone. The CDR3 loop reads CSARLEYGYTF. Here the CDR3 DNA reads TGCAGTGCTCGTTTAGAATATGGCTACACCTTC. This chain links TRBV20-1 with TRBJ1-2, with D unclear. This CDR3 region has 11 residues. Germline lookup yields CDR1 DFQATT and CDR2 SNEGSKA (reference sequence). The V end lost 5 bases, the J end lost 5 bases, and 9 bases lay between the germline ends.

The CDR3 loop reads CAISESTGVGETQYF. CDR3 DNA sequence: TGTGCCATCAGTGAGTCAACTGGCGTCGGTGAGACCCAGTACTTC. J is TRBJ2-5 and V is TRBV10-3; D gene ambiguous. The CDR3 loop spans 15 amino acids. Germline V CDR1 and CDR2: ENHRY, SYGVKD. Trimming stripped 0 bases from V and 5 bases from J, with 13 bases between.

The rearrangement joins TRBV5-8 to TRBJ2-1; 9 bases fit TRBD2. The V gene end was trimmed by 7 bases and the J gene end by 6 bases; junction bases not matched to a gene: 8. Germline lookup yields CDR1 SGHTS and CDR2 YDEGEE. The CDR3 loop spans 14 amino acids. In DNA form, the CDR3 reads TGTGCCAGCGCGGCGGGGGGGCCGATCAATGAGCAGTTCTTC. This gives the protein CASAAGGPINEQFF.

The chain carries TRBV6-6 and TRBJ2-5, with D uncertain. V lost 6 bases and J lost 3, with 8 bases in between. This CDR3 comprises 12 residues. CDR1 is MNHNY and CDR2 is SVGAGI in the germline V gene (reference sequence). The CDR3 loop reads CASRDVKETQYF. The CDR3 bases are TGTGCCAGCAGGGACGTTAAAGAGACCCAGTACTTC.

Note on this clone: The same CDR3 also results from other DNA sequences found in this sample. The chain combines TRBV7-3 with TRBJ1-3, with TRBD1 matching 7 bases. With 0 bases clipped from V and 2 bases from J, the junction kept 4 bases outside the gene matches. The CDR3 has 16 amino acids. CDR1 is SGHTA and CDR2 is FQGTGA in the germline V gene. CDR3 coding DNA: TGTGCCAGCAGCTTAACAGGAACAGGGGCTGGAAACACCATATATTTT. This translates into CASSLTGTGAGNTIYF. The full variable domain, its missing parts supplied by reference TRBV7-3 and TRBJ1-3, is GAGVSQTPSNKVTEKGKYVELRCDPISGHTALYWYRQSLGQGPEFLIYFQGTGAADDSGLPNDRFFAVRPEGSVSTLKIQRTERGDSAVYLCASSLTGTGAGNTIYFGEGSWLTVV.

The V and J genes are TRBV5-1 and TRBJ2-2; D may be TRBD1 or TRBD2 (5 bases each). Germline assignment: CDR1 SGHRS and CDR2 YFSETQ. The CDR3 is made up of 15 amino acids. The ends were cut back, 0 bases at V and 4 bases at J, with 10 bases in the middle. CDR3 DNA sequence: TGCGCCAGCAGCTTGGGACAGAGCGGCACCGGGGAGCTGTTTTTT. Its translation is CASSLGQSGTGELFF.

The chain couples TRBV28 to TRBJ2-7; TRBD2 matches 8 bases. This CDR3 has 15 residues. Per germline, CDR1 MDHEN and CDR2 SYDVKM. V shed 6 bases and J 0 bases; nucleotides not matched to a gene: 7. The CDR3 here is CASSQGGGTSYEQYF. The CDR3 DNA sequence: TGTGCCAGCAGCCAGGGCGGGGGGACCTCCTACGAGCAGTACTTC.

This clone was counted a single time. At the DNA level, this CDR3 is encoded by other sequences in the same sample as well. The chain combines TRBV28 with TRBJ2-1; TRBD2 is a possible D gene (7 bases). The germline V and J ends were trimmed by 2 bases and 7 bases, with 9 bases remaining between them. The CDR3 covers 13 residues. From germline, CDR1 is MDHEN and CDR2 SYDVKM. The DNA for the CDR3 is TGTGCCAGCAGTTTACGGGGGGCGAATGAGCAGTTCTTC. Protein product: CASSLRGANEQFF.

This clone was seen a single time. Additional DNA sequences in this sample encode the identical CDR3. V gene TRBV2 combines with J gene TRBJ2-7; 8 positions agree with TRBD1. The CDR3 runs 15 residues. V shed 6 bases and J 2 bases; nucleotides not matched to a gene: 9. Germline CDR1 SNHLY, CDR2 FYNNEI. In nucleotides, the CDR3 is TGTGCCAGCAGGCCCTCCGGGACAGGCACCTACGAGCAGTACTTC. Translating gives CASRPSGTGTYEQYF.

The chain recombines TRBV7-9 with TRBJ2-3, with TRBD2 matching 13 bases. The CDR3 extends over 17 amino acids. Germline CDR1 is SEHNR and CDR2 is FQNEAQ (reference sequence). V shed 3 bases, J shed 1 base, and the junction held 4 bases outside the gene matches. CDR3 sequence reads: CASSFTSGGAGTDTQYF. In DNA, the CDR3 is TGTGCCAGCAGCTTCACTAGCGGGGGGGCCGGCACAGATACGCAGTATTTT.

The rearrangement joins TRBV7-9 to TRBJ2-1; 7 nucleotides agree with TRBD1. The CDR3 covers 18 residues. Trimming at V came to 4 bases and at J to 8 bases, leaving 20 bases not matched to a gene. The germline V gene has CDR1 SEHNR and CDR2 FQNEAQ (reference sequence). This CDR3 reads CASSSPGLRGPSFHEQFF. CDR3 nucleotides: TGTGCCAGCAGCTCCCCCGGCTTGAGGGGGCCCTCGTTTCATGAGCAGTTCTTC.

The rearrangement uses TRBV5-1 and TRBJ2-1; D uncertain. With 5 bases removed from V and 7 bases from J, the gap between germline ends came to 19 bases. This CDR3 spans 15 amino acids. CDR1 and CDR2 (germline): SGHRS, YFSETQ. The CDR3 spells CASRYDGASPNEQFF. CDR3 nucleotide sequence: TGCGCCAGCAGGTACGACGGCGCCTCACCTAATGAGCAGTTCTTC.

The chain couples TRBV10-3 to TRBJ1-1, with TRBD1 matching over 9 bases. Germline V CDR1 and CDR2: ENHRY, SYGVKD. Unmatched junction bases numbered 4, after V lost 5 bases and J lost 3 bases. The CDR3 is 14 amino acids. CDR3: CAISLTGGDTEAFF. As DNA, the CDR3 is TGTGCCATCAGTTTGACAGGGGGGGACACTGAAGCTTTCTTT.

This chain uses TRBV6-1 with TRBJ1-3; TRBD1 aligns across 9 bases. Germline V lookup: CDR1 MNHNS, CDR2 SASEGT. V dropped 2 bases and J dropped 1; count of bases not matched to a gene: 6. This CDR3 has 17 amino acids. Written as DNA, the CDR3 is TGTGCCAGCAGTGAACTTACAGGGGGCGCTTCTGGAAACACCATATATTTT. Translating gives CASSELTGGASGNTIYF.

The chain couples TRBV4-1 to TRBJ1-1; D is possibly TRBD1 (5 bases). The length of the CDR3 is 15 residues. V was shortened by 3 bases and J by 4 bases, with 15 bases between the two germline ends. Germline CDR1 is MGHRA and CDR2 is YSYEKL. The CDR3 loop reads CASSHTGGMGTEAFF. CDR3 sequence (DNA): TGCGCCAGCAGCCATACTGGGGGTATGGGCACTGAAGCTTTCTTT.

This clone was seen a single time. This chain links TRBV5-8 with TRBJ1-1; possible D gene TRBD1, 5 bases. Trimming left V 0 bases short and J 1 base short, with 13 bases between. Germline V gives CDR1 SGHTS, CDR2 YDEGEE. There are 16 residues in the CDR3. The CDR3 DNA reads TGTGCCAGCAGCTTGGGAGTGGGGACCGCGAACACTGAAGCTTTCTTT. This encodes CASSLGVGTANTEAFF.

This clone came up once. The rearrangement uses TRBV7-9 and TRBJ2-1; 7 nucleotides line up with TRBD2. The CDR3 is 15 residues long. V trimming: 1 base; J trimming: 6 bases; junction bases outside the gene matches: 6. CDR1 and CDR2 (germline): SEHNR, FQNEAQ (reference sequence). CDR3 bases: TGTGCCAGCAGCTTAGGCGGGAGTAGCTCCAATGAGCAGTTCTTC. Its protein is CASSLGGSSSNEQFF. The whole variable domain, remainder taken from reference TRBV7-9 and TRBJ2-1, is DTGVSQNPRHKITKRGQNVTFRCDPISEHNRLYWYRQTLGQGPEFLTYFQNEAQLEKSRLLSDRFSAERPKGSFSTLEIQRTEQGDSAMYLCASSLGGSSSNEQFFGPGTRLTVL.

The J gene is TRBJ2-3, the V gene TRBV28, with D possibly TRBD2 on 6 matching bases. The CDR3 runs to 14 residues. Germline lookup yields CDR1 MDHEN and CDR2 SYDVKM. V shed 2 bases and J shed 2 bases, with 8 bases lying between them. The CDR3 loop is CASSLTGDTDTQYF. CDR3 DNA sequence: TGTGCCAGCAGTTTAACGGGGGACACAGATACGCAGTATTTT.

This chain connects TRBV5-1 to TRBJ2-2; 11 bases map to TRBD2. The CDR3 has 15 amino acids. J gave up 1 base and V 4 bases, and 0 bases lay outside the gene matches. The germline V gene encodes CDR1 SGHRS and CDR2 YFSETQ. The CDR3 region is CASSGTSGNTGELFF. The CDR3 bases are TGCGCCAGCAGCGGGACTAGCGGGAACACCGGGGAGCTGTTTTTT.

The chain employs TRBV2 and TRBJ2-3, with 10 nucleotides matching TRBD2. This CDR3 spans 15 amino acids. Germline V gene lookup returns CDR1 SNHLY and CDR2 FYNNEI. The J segment lost 11 bases and the V segment lost 8 bases, leaving 16 bases of the junction unmatched. CDR3 loop: CASGDLAGVMGEQYF. CDR3 sequence (DNA): TGTGCCAGCGGAGATCTAGCGGGGGTTATGGGGGAGCAGTATTTT.

The V call is TRBV6-5, the J call TRBJ2-5; TRBD1 agrees at 11 bases. V dropped 4 bases and J dropped 6; count of bases not matched to a gene: 10. Germline V gene lookup returns CDR1 MNHEY and CDR2 SVGAGI. The CDR3 spans 16 residues. The CDR3 sequence is CASSFTRDRGVQTQYF. CDR3 coding DNA: TGTGCCAGCAGTTTTACCCGGGACAGGGGGGTGCAGACCCAGTACTTC.

The rearrangement uses TRBV4-1 and TRBJ2-3; D is undetermined. V was clipped by 5 bases and J by 6 bases, with 15 bases between them. CDR1 is MGHRA, CDR2 YSYEKL, per germline. The CDR3 is 14 residues long. The CDR3, as DNA: TGCGCCAGCAGCTTTGATCCAGCTTTTGATACGCAGTATTTT. Its protein is CASSFDPAFDTQYF.

As DNA, the CDR3 is TGCGCCAGCAGCTTGGCTGGAGGGGTGGGCACTGAAGCTTTCTTT. Its protein is CASSLAGGVGTEAFF. This rearrangement joins TRBV5-1 to TRBJ1-1; weak D call: TRBD1 (5 bases). The germline gives CDR1 SGHRS, CDR2 YFSETQ. The germline V and J ends were trimmed by 0 bases and 4 bases, with 13 bases remaining between them. CDR3 size: 15 residues.

CDR3 DNA sequence: TGTGCCAGCAGCTTAGGATTACAGCAATCTAGAGTATGGGACAATGAGCAGTTCTTC. This sequence encodes CASSLGLQQSRVWDNEQFF. The V and J genes are TRBV11-2 and TRBJ2-1; D remains ambiguous. Trimming stripped 1 base from V and 5 bases from J, with 24 bases between. This CDR3 is 19 amino acids long. CDR1 is SGHAT, CDR2 FQNNGV, per germline.

The chain joins TRBV5-1 to TRBJ1-3, with D tentatively TRBD1 (5 bases). Germline V lookup: CDR1 SGHRS, CDR2 YFSETQ. Trimming left V 5 bases short and J 4 bases short, with 16 bases between. The CDR3 totals 15 residues. The CDR3 bases are TGCGCCAGCAGTCCTTCGGGGGTAGCAGGAAACACCATATATTTT. Translation: CASSPSGVAGNTIYF.

The chain's CDR3 is CAWSVNVGEKLFF. CDR3 nucleotides: TGTGCCTGGAGTGTAAATGTTGGTGAAAAACTGTTTTTT. The J gene is TRBJ1-4, the V gene TRBV30; no firm D call. Trimming removed 0 bases from V and 7 bases from J, with 9 bases in between. Germline V gene sequence: CDR1 GTSNPN, CDR2 SVGIG (reference sequence). This CDR3 has 13 amino acids. Looking up the rest from reference TRBV30 and TRBJ1-4 gives the full variable domain: SQTIHQWPATLVQPVGSPLSLECTVEGTSNPNLYWYRQAAGRGLQLLFYSVGIGQISSEVPQNLSASRPQDRQFILSSKKLLLSDSGFYLCAWSVNVGEKLFFGSGTQLSVL.

This CDR3 reads CASSPWTGGDQDTQYF. CDR3 sequence (DNA): TGTGCCAGCAGCCCCTGGACAGGGGGGGATCAGGATACGCAGTATTTT. The genes are TRBV7-9 and TRBJ2-3, with TRBD1 identical over 10 bases. V shed 5 bases, J shed 6 bases, and the junction held 11 bases outside the gene matches. The CDR3 spans 16 residues. Germline-derived CDR1 and CDR2 are SEHNR and FQNEAQ (reference sequence). Using reference TRBV7-9 and TRBJ2-3 for the parts outside the CDR3, the full variable domain is DTGVSQNPRHKITKRGQNVTFRCDPISEHNRLYWYRQTLGQGPEFLTYFQNEAQLEKSRLLSDRFSAERPKGSFSTLEIQRTEQGDSAMYLCASSPWTGGDQDTQYFGPGTRLTVL.

This clone was counted once. The chain has TRBV10-1 and TRBJ2-7; 8 bases agree with TRBD2. V dropped 3 bases and J dropped 8; count of bases not matched to a gene: 3. The CDR3 covers 12 residues. The germline gives CDR1 WNHNN, CDR2 SYGVQD (reference sequence). This CDR3 is CASSDPGGQQYF. Here the CDR3 DNA reads TGCGCCAGCAGTGATCCGGGAGGGCAGCAGTACTTC.

V gene TRBV28 combines with J gene TRBJ2-2; 7 bases are shared with TRBD1. V lost 2 bases, J lost 3 bases, and 9 bases stayed unmatched. CDR1 is MDHEN and CDR2 is SYDVKM in the germline V gene. CDR3 length equals 17 residues. CDR3 sequence (DNA): TGTGCCAGCAGTTTAGAGACAGGGAGATTTTACACCGGGGAGCTGTTTTTT. Its translation is CASSLETGRFYTGELFF.